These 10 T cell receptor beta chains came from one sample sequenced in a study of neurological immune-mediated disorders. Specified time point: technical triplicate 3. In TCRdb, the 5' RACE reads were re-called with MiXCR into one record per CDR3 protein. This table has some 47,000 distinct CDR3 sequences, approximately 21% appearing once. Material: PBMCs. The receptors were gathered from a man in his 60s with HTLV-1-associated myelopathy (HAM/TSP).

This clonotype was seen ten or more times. The CDR3 nucleotides are TGCGCCAGCAGCACGGGACAGGGGCAAGAGACCCAGTACTTC. It yields the protein CASSTGQGQETQYF. This chain connects TRBV5-1 to TRBJ2-5; 10 positions agree with TRBD1. With V trimmed by 4 bases and J by 2 bases, 2 bases remained unmatched. The CDR3 is 14 residues long. In germline, CDR1 is SGHRS, CDR2 YFSETQ.

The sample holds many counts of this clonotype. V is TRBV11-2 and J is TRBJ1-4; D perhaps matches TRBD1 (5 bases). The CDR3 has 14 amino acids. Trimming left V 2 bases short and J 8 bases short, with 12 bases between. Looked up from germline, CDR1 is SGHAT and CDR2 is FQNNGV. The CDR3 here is CASSLWGGNEKLFF. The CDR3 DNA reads TGTGCCAGCAGCTTATGGGGCGGGAACGAAAAACTGTTTTTT.

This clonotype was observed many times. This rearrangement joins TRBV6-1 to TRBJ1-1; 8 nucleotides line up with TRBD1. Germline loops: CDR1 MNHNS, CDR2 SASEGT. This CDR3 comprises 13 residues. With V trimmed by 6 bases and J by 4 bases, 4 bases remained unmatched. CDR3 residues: CASSYDRGTEAFF. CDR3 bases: TGTGCCAGCAGCTATGACAGGGGCACTGAAGCTTTCTTT.

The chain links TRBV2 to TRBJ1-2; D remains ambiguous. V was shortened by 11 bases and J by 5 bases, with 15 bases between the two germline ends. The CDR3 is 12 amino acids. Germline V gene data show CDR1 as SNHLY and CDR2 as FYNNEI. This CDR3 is CACWGGGYGYTF. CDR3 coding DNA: TGTGCCTGCTGGGGAGGAGGGTATGGCTACACCTTC.

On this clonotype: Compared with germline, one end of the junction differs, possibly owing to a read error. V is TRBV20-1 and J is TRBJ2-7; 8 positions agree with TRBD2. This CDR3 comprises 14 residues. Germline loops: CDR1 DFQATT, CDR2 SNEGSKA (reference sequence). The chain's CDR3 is CSAPPGTRFYAQYF. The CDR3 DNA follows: TGCAGTGCACCTCCCGGGACTAGATTCTACGCGCAGTACTTC.

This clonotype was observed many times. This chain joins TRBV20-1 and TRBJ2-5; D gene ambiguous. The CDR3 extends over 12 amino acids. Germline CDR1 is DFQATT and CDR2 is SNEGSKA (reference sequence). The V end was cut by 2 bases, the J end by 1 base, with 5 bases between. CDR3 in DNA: TGCAGTGCTAGATGGGTCCAAGAGACCCAGTACTTC. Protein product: CSARWVQETQYF.

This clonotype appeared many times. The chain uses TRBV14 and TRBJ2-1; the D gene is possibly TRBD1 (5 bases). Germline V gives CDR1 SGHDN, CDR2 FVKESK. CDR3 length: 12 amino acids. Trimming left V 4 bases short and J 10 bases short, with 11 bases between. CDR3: CASSPPGQEQFF. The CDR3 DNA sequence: TGTGCCAGCAGCCCACCCGGACAAGAGCAGTTCTTC.

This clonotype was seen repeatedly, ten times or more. The CDR3 coding sequence is TGCGCCAGCAGCGCGGGACAGGGTAGAGAGACCCAGTACTTC. It yields the protein CASSAGQGRETQYF. The chain combines TRBV5-1 with TRBJ2-5, with 9 bases fitting TRBD1. With V trimmed by 4 bases and J by 4 bases, 5 bases remained unmatched. The CDR3 extends over 14 amino acids. Per germline, CDR1 SGHRS and CDR2 YFSETQ. The full variable domain, rest sourced from reference TRBV5-1 and TRBJ2-5, is KAGVTQTPRYLIKTRGQQVTLSCSPISGHRSVSWYQQTPGQGLQFLFEYFSETQRNKGNFPGRFSGRQFSNSRSEMNVSTLELGDSALYLCASSAGQGRETQYFGPGTRLLVL.

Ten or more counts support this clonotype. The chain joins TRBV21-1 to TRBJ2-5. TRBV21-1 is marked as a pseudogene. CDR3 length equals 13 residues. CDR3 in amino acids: CAPAVCGEETQYF. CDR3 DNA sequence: TGTGCCCCTGCCGTGTGTGGTGAAGAGACCCAGTACTTC.

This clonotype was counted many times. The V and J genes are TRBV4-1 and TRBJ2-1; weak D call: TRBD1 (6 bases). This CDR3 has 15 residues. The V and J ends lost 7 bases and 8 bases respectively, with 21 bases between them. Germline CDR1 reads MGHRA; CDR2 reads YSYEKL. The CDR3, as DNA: TGCGCCAGCAAGTATTTCGGGACAAACGAGGATGAGCAGTTCTTC. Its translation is CASKYFGTNEDEQFF.